A selection of T cell receptor beta chains follows, all from one sample in a study of cytomegalovirus exposure and HLA in healthy donors. Using immunoSEQ multiplex PCR, the repertoire was profiled, and TCRdb retains in-frame clones only, with some absent. The table has approximately 150,000 clones, about four fifths seen once. The sample consisted of PBMCs. The origin of the receptors is a man between 35 and 55 years old in good health and CMV-seronegative. Both conserved end residues are part of each CDR3. Each record gives: D gene, J gene, V gene, CDR3 length, CDR3 protein. The D gene is left open where the match is weak.

.,TRBJ2-2,TRBV27,14,CASSPPTKTGELFF
TRBD1,TRBJ2-7,TRBV27,15,CASSNQGAISYEQYF
TRBD1,TRBJ2-5,TRBV5-1,16,CASSLGQGRGLETQYF
.,TRBJ2-2,TRBV10-1,12,CASGKESGELFF
TRBD2,TRBJ2-3,TRBV10-1,17,CASSDPSPSGGKDTQYF
.,TRBJ1-5,TRBV2,14,CASSGGLGNQPQHF
.,TRBJ2-2,TRBV10-1,16,CASSESRGGNTGELFF
.,TRBJ1-1,TRBV5-1,14,CASSRRGSDTEAFF
TRBD1,TRBJ1-4,TRBV5-4,15,CASSLMGQTNEKLFF
.,TRBJ1-5,TRBV29-1,13,CSVADTVNQPQHF
.,TRBJ2-5,TRBV4-1,15,CASSQDGTSVETQYF
.,TRBJ2-1,TRBV23-1,20,CASSQSMTGPGVSSYNEQFF
TRBD1,TRBJ2-3,TRBV5-1,15,CASSPGTAETDTQYF
TRBD1,TRBJ1-4,TRBV7-9,17,CASSIGTGGRYNEKLFF
.,TRBJ2-7,TRBV6-1,13,CASSERPNDEQYF
.,TRBJ2-7,TRBV19,15,CASSIGGLQVGEQYF
.,TRBJ2-3,TRBV19,13,CASSIKPPDTQYF
TRBD1,TRBJ1-2,TRBV4-3,16,CASSQGTGPNNYGYTF
.,TRBJ2-5,TRBV18,14,CASSPFGDQETQYF
.,TRBJ1-6,TRBV5-6,16,CASSLVGGTSVSPLHF
.,TRBJ1-5,TRBV19,16,CASSIGTVHSNQPQHF
.,TRBJ1-5,TRBV7-2,16,CASSLAGNRGNQPQHF
TRBD2,TRBJ2-3,TRBV9,14,CASSGTSGLNTQYF
TRBD2,TRBJ2-5,TRBV7-3,16,CASSLMGAGGRETQYF
.,TRBJ1-3,TRBV18,13,CASSPSFGNTIYF
TRBD1,TRBJ2-5,TRBV30,15,CAWSPRQGTQETQYF